The next 24 T cell receptor beta chains were all read from a single sample in a study of CD8 T cells in ankylosing spondylitis. TCRdb used MiXCR to reprocess the 5' RACE reads, holding one entry per CDR3 protein. The sample carries around 150,000 distinct CDR3 sequences, just under 7.5% recorded once. Sample: blood, either unsorted or a sorted T cell fraction (not recorded which). The receptor set was obtained from a female donor with ankylosing spondylitis or in good health (not recorded which).

This clonotype was seen a few times. This chain joins TRBV7-9 and TRBJ1-2; tentatively, D is TRBD1 (5 bases). The germline V gene has CDR1 SEHNR and CDR2 FQNEAQ (reference sequence). The CDR3 runs 13 residues. V was pared by 5 bases and J by 13 bases, with 20 bases between. The CDR3 DNA sequence: TGTGCCAGCAGCATCCGGGACGGGCTCAACTTCACCTTC. Amino acid sequence: CASSIRDGLNFTF. The whole variable domain, filled in from reference TRBV7-9 and TRBJ1-2, reads DTGVSQNPRHKITKRGQNVTFRCDPISEHNRLYWYRQTLGQGPEFLTYFQNEAQLEKSRLLSDRFSAERPKGSFSTLEIQRTEQGDSAMYLCASSIRDGLNFTFGSGTRLTVV.

This clonotype was counted many times. CDR3 sequence (DNA): TGTGCCAGCAGTTTAGACCCGGGGACGCAAGCTTTCTTT. Amino acids: CASSLDPGTQAFF. The rearrangement joins TRBV28 to TRBJ1-1; TRBD1 might be the D (5 bases). The germline CDR1 and CDR2 sequences are MDHEN and SYDVKM. This CDR3 region has 13 residues. Trimming stripped 2 bases from V and 9 bases from J, with 13 bases between. Full variable domain (missing parts from reference TRBV28 and TRBJ1-1): DVKVTQSSRYLVKRTGEKVFLECVQDMDHENMFWYRQDPGLGLRLIYFSYDVKMKEKGDIPEGYSVSREKKERFSLILESASTNQTSMYLCASSLDPGTQAFFGQGTRLTVV.

In this sample, this clonotype turned up many times. This chain connects TRBV4-3 to TRBJ1-2; 7 positions agree with TRBD1. The germline CDR1 and CDR2 sequences are LGHNA and YSLEER. This CDR3 is built from 14 residues. The junction had 3 bases not matched to a gene; V was cut back by 1 base and J by 4 bases. The CDR3 protein is CASSQGDRAYGYTF. Written as DNA, the CDR3 is TGCGCCAGCAGCCAAGGAGACAGGGCCTATGGCTACACCTTC.

This clonotype came up many times. V and J are TRBV14 and TRBJ2-7, with D perhaps TRBD2 (5 bases). Looked up from germline, CDR1 is SGHDN and CDR2 is FVKESK. V lost 1 base and J lost 5, with 15 bases in between. The CDR3 spans 15 residues. Here the CDR3 DNA reads TGTGCCAGCAGCCAAGCCCCGGGGATTTTCCACGAGCAGTACTTC. Its translation is CASSQAPGIFHEQYF. The complete variable domain, with remaining parts taken from reference TRBV14 and TRBJ2-7, reads EAGVTQFPSHSVIEKGQTVTLRCDPISGHDNLYWYRRVMGKEIKFLLHFVKESKQDESGMPNNRFLAERTGGTYSTLKVQPAELEDSGVYFCASSQAPGIFHEQYFGPGTRLTVT.

This clonotype was counted at least ten times. The genes are TRBV20-1 and TRBJ2-5, with D tentatively TRBD1 (6 bases). V gave up 4 bases and J gave up 1 base, with 10 bases separating them. The CDR3 sequence is 13 residues long. Germline V CDR1 and CDR2: DFQATT, SNEGSKA (reference sequence). CDR3 residues: CSATLTGQETQYF. DNA of the CDR3: TGCAGTGCTACACTGACAGGCCAAGAGACCCAGTACTTC.

This clonotype occurred many times. The V call is TRBV5-1, the J call TRBJ2-3; 12 positions agree with TRBD2. After removal of 1 base from V and 0 bases from J, the junction contained 6 bases not matched to a gene. Germline V lookup: CDR1 SGHRS, CDR2 YFSETQ. The CDR3 has 18 amino acids. CDR3 bases: TGCGCCAGCAGCTTGCGGTCTAGCGGGGGGGCCAGCACAGATACGCAGTATTTT. This gives the protein CASSLRSSGGASTDTQYF.

This clonotype was recorded at least ten times. This chain joins TRBV20-1 and TRBJ2-1; 10 bases line up with TRBD2. Per the germline V gene, CDR1 is DFQATT and CDR2 is SNEGSKA (reference sequence). This CDR3 region has 15 residues. V lost 0 bases to trimming and J lost 6 bases; unmatched junction nucleotides: 5. The CDR3 here is CSARDPGLAFNEQFF. The CDR3 nucleotides read TGCAGTGCTAGAGATCCGGGACTAGCGTTCAATGAGCAGTTCTTC.

There are many counts of this clonotype. V and J are TRBV12-3 or TRBV12-4 and TRBJ1-2; possibly TRBD1 for D (5 bases). The CDR3 is made up of 12 amino acids. The ends were cut back, 5 bases at V and 5 bases at J, with 9 bases in the middle. The CDR3: CASSITGYGYTF. The CDR3, as DNA: TGTGCCAGCAGTATAACAGGTTATGGCTACACCTTC.

This clonotype was detected many times. The rearrangement links TRBV5-1 to TRBJ2-5, with no clear D. Germline-derived CDR1 and CDR2 are SGHRS and YFSETQ. CDR3 length equals 15 residues. With 1 base removed from V and 1 base from J, the gap between germline ends came to 11 bases. DNA of the CDR3: TGCGCCAGCAGCTTGAGCCTCGTGGCCCAAGAGACCCAGTACTTC. Residues: CASSLSLVAQETQYF.

In its sample, this clonotype was seen many times. As DNA, the CDR3 is TGTGCCAGCAGCTTGGCGTGGGACTCGGGGGGCTACACCTTC. Translation gives CASSLAWDSGGYTF. The chain uses TRBV5-6 and TRBJ1-2; D perhaps matches TRBD1 (5 bases). The CDR3 sequence is 14 residues long. V gave up 0 bases and J gave up 8 bases, with 14 bases separating them. Germline CDR1 and CDR2: SGHDT and YYEEEE.

The sample holds many counts of this clonotype. The V call is TRBV5-1, the J call TRBJ2-1, with D hard to call. The germline CDR1 and CDR2 sequences are SGHRS and YFSETQ. V was trimmed by 3 bases and J by 4 bases, leaving 11 bases between them. The CDR3 runs 14 residues. The CDR3 region is CASSSSLDYNEQFF. The CDR3 DNA sequence: TGCGCCAGCAGCTCTTCCCTCGATTACAATGAGCAGTTCTTC.

This clonotype was counted many times. This chain uses TRBV7-6 with TRBJ1-2; no reliable D call. This CDR3 spans 15 amino acids. The germline V gene has CDR1 SGHVS and CDR2 FNYEAQ. Trimming took 4 bases from V and 4 from J, leaving 16 bases between them. The CDR3 DNA reads TGTGCCAGCAGCTCCCTTAGGGATACCCTCTATGGCTACACCTTC. This translates into CASSSLRDTLYGYTF.

This clonotype has at least ten counts. The rearrangement joins TRBV3-1 to TRBJ2-7; tentatively, D is TRBD2 (6 bases). The V gene lost 4 bases and the J gene lost 1 base, with 11 bases spanning the gap. Germline V gene lookup returns CDR1 LGHDT and CDR2 YNNKEL (reference sequence). This CDR3 comprises 14 residues. The CDR3, as DNA: TGTGCCAGCAGCCGCGGGACGGATTCCTACGAGCAGTACTTC. This sequence encodes CASSRGTDSYEQYF.

This clonotype was observed many times. The chain links TRBV6-1 to TRBJ2-7; no clear D. In germline, CDR1 is MNHNS, CDR2 SASEGT. Trimming left V 1 base short and J 2 bases short, with 6 bases between. The CDR3 is made up of 13 amino acids. Here the CDR3 reads CASSEGFAYEQYF. The CDR3 DNA sequence: TGTGCCAGCAGTGAAGGGTTTGCCTACGAGCAGTACTTC.

This clonotype was counted many times. The genes are TRBV12-3 or TRBV12-4 and TRBJ2-5, with 12 nucleotides matching TRBD2. CDR3 length equals 16 residues. The junction had 10 bases not matched to a gene; V was cut back by 7 bases and J by 4 bases. For the CDR3, the DNA is TGTGCCAGCAACCGACTAGCGGGGGACCCTAGAGAGACCCAGTACTTC. As protein: CASNRLAGDPRETQYF.

In its sample, this clonotype was seen many times. The chain links TRBV30 to TRBJ1-2; D unresolved. V was trimmed by 2 bases and J by 8 bases, leaving 18 bases between them. CDR3 length: 14 amino acids. CDR1 GTSNPN and CDR2 SVGIG come from the germline V gene (reference sequence). The CDR3 DNA sequence: TGTGCCTGGAGTCAAAACAAGGAGGTGAACGGCTACACCTTC. Its translation is CAWSQNKEVNGYTF.

The rearrangement uses TRBV20-1 and TRBJ2-5; D might be TRBD2 (6 bases). Germline CDR1 and CDR2: DFQATT and SNEGSKA (reference sequence). The V and J ends lost 0 bases and 5 bases respectively, with 13 bases between them. The CDR3 covers 14 residues. DNA for the CDR3: TGCAGTGCTAGAGATCGGGGGATGGGGGAGACCCAGTACTTC. Translation: CSARDRGMGETQYF.

The chain is built from TRBV5-4 and TRBJ1-2, with TRBD1 identical over 7 bases. This CDR3 contains 15 residues. CDR1 and CDR2 from the germline V gene are SGHNT and YYREEE (reference sequence). V was clipped by 0 bases and J by 6 bases; unmatched bases: 8. CDR3 coding DNA: TGTGCCAGCAGCTTGGCCCGACAGGGAAACGATGGCTACACCTTC. Its translation is CASSLARQGNDGYTF.

This clonotype has at least ten counts. J is TRBJ2-7 and V is TRBV5-6; no definite D call. This CDR3 comprises 13 residues. With 1 base removed from V and 2 bases from J, the gap between germline ends came to 7 bases. Germline lookup yields CDR1 SGHDT and CDR2 YYEEEE. The CDR3 region is CASSLLQTYEQYF. DNA for the CDR3: TGTGCCAGCAGCTTGTTACAGACCTACGAGCAGTACTTC.

This clonotype has a count of ten or more. The V and J genes are TRBV12-3 or TRBV12-4 and TRBJ1-2; D is possibly TRBD1 (5 bases). The CDR3 has 11 amino acids. The V end lost 3 bases, the J end lost 8 bases, and 7 bases lay between the germline ends. The CDR3 is CASSFGDGYTF. The CDR3 DNA follows: TGTGCCAGCAGTTTCGGGGACGGCTACACCTTC.

This clonotype was detected ten times or more. The rearrangement joins TRBV7-9 to TRBJ2-1; TRBD1 aligns across 9 bases. Losses at the gene ends were 4 bases for V and 8 bases for J; bases not matched to a gene: 15. The CDR3 is 17 amino acids. Germline-derived CDR1 and CDR2 are SEHNR and FQNEAQ (reference sequence). The CDR3 DNA reads TGTGCCAGCAGCTGGGAGGTTGGGACAGGGATTTCGTATGAGCAGTTCTTC. Translating gives CASSWEVGTGISYEQFF.

This clonotype came up many times. This chain connects TRBV7-2 to TRBJ2-7; 7 bases match TRBD1. The junction had 6 bases not matched to a gene; V was cut back by 4 bases and J by 0 bases. Germline V lookup: CDR1 SGHTA, CDR2 FQGNSA. The CDR3 covers 15 residues. Written as DNA, the CDR3 is TGTGCCAGCAGCTGGGGGCAGGGGGACTCCTACGAGCAGTACTTC. This gives the protein CASSWGQGDSYEQYF.

This clonotype has a handful of counts. The rearrangement uses TRBV19 and TRBJ2-1; 8 nucleotides align to TRBD2. Looked up from germline, CDR1 is LNHDA and CDR2 is SQIVND (reference sequence). The ends lost 3 bases at V and 1 base at J; junction bases unmatched: 5. CDR3 length: 16 residues. The CDR3 reads CASSIMGTSSYNEQFF. CDR3 DNA sequence: TGTGCCAGTAGTATTATGGGGACTAGTTCCTACAATGAGCAGTTCTTC. The complete variable domain, with remaining parts taken from reference TRBV19 and TRBJ2-1, reads DGGITQSPKYLFRKEGQNVTLSCEQNLNHDAMYWYRQDPGQGLRLIYYSQIVNDFQKGDIAEGYSVSREKKESFPLTVTSAQKNPTAFYLCASSIMGTSSYNEQFFGPGTRLTVL.

In its sample, this clonotype was seen many times. CDR3 protein: CASSGLNYEQYF. The CDR3 DNA follows: TGTGCCAGCAGTGGGCTGAACTACGAGCAGTACTTC. The chain recombines TRBV6-2 or TRBV6-3 with TRBJ2-7; no definite D call. The CDR3 totals 12 residues. Per germline, CDR1 MNHEY and CDR2 SVGEGT. Trimming took 5 bases from V and 3 from J, leaving 8 bases between them.